These 8 T cell receptor beta chains were all obtained from the same sample, sequenced in a study of cytomegalovirus exposure and HLA in healthy donors. PCR was performed using 60 Vbeta and 13 Jbeta primers. TCRdb's copy holds only in-frame clones and misses some; the assay was immunoSEQ multiplex PCR. The sample lists roughly 170,000 clones, roughly 80% occurring once. The sample taken for sequencing was PBMCs. These receptors were collected from a man in his fifties or sixties in good health and CMV-seronegative.

The chain uses TRBV7-8 and TRBJ2-7, with D perhaps TRBD1 (5 bases). The germline gives CDR1 SGHVS, CDR2 FQNEAQ. The V and J ends lost 6 bases and 2 bases respectively, with 23 bases between them. This CDR3 comprises 17 residues. The CDR3 coding sequence is TGTGCCAGCAGGAGGAACCGATCAGGGTACGGTACCTACGAGCAGTACTTC. It translates to CASRRNRSGYGTYEQYF.

The rearrangement uses TRBV7-2 and TRBJ2-7, with TRBD2 matching over 9 bases. Germline V gene data show CDR1 as SGHTA and CDR2 as FQGNSA. CDR3 length: 16 residues. V lost 1 base and J lost 2; bases outside the gene matches: 6. The CDR3 spells CASSLESSGAPYEQYF. CDR3 sequence (DNA): TGTGCCAGCAGCTTAGAATCTAGCGGGGCCCCCTACGAGCAGTACTTC.

This clone was found once. V gene TRBV15 combines with J gene TRBJ1-2, with D possibly matching TRBD1 (6 bases). The CDR3 extends over 15 amino acids. Germline values: CDR1 LNHNV, CDR2 YYDKDF (reference sequence). V was pared by 0 bases and J by 0 bases, with 8 bases between. CDR3: CATSREQGANYGYTF. The CDR3 DNA is TGTGCCACCAGCAGAGAACAGGGAGCTAACTATGGCTACACCTTC.

V and J are TRBV5-1 and TRBJ2-3, with D perhaps matching TRBD1 (6 bases). The V end lost 4 bases, the J end lost 5 bases, and 20 bases lay between the germline ends. Germline values: CDR1 SGHRS, CDR2 YFSETQ. The CDR3 spans 16 residues. The CDR3 loop reads CASSENGPGVGDTQYF. The CDR3 DNA reads as TGCGCCAGCAGCGAGAATGGTCCAGGGGTGGGAGATACGCAGTATTTT.

This rearrangement joins TRBV19 to TRBJ2-5, with 14 bases aligning to TRBD2. The J call may be wrong; the DNA end is better matched by TRBJ2-7. The V gene's germline CDR1 is LNHDA and CDR2 SQIVND (reference sequence). This CDR3 has 15 residues. DNA for the CDR3: TGTGCCAGTAGTGTCGGGACTAGCGGGAGTGCCGAGCAGTACTTC. It translates to CASSVGTSGSAEQYF.

V gene TRBV28 combines with J gene TRBJ2-1; 9 bases line up with TRBD2. The CDR3 totals 16 residues. CDR1 MDHEN and CDR2 SYDVKM come from the germline V gene. V gave up 5 bases and J gave up 9 bases; unmatched junction bases: 14. The CDR3, as DNA: TGTGCCAGCAGTGCCCAGAGGGCGGGAGGGCCTGTTGAGCAGTTCTTC. The encoded protein is CASSAQRAGGPVEQFF.

The chain joins TRBV29-1 to TRBJ2-2; 7 bases are shared with TRBD2. Germline trimming cut 6 bases from V and 0 bases from J; bases unmatched to any gene: 4. The length of the CDR3 is 14 residues. Germline CDR1 and CDR2: SQVTM and ANQGSEA. CDR3 sequence reads: CSVGRTANTGELFF. In nucleotides, the CDR3 is TGCAGCGTCGGGAGGACGGCGAACACCGGGGAGCTGTTTTTT.

The chain combines TRBV2 with TRBJ1-5; the D gene is possibly TRBD1 (6 bases). Trimming cost V 8 bases and J 4 bases, with 9 bases left between them. Germline lookup yields CDR1 SNHLY and CDR2 FYNNEI. This CDR3 is 12 amino acids long. The CDR3 region is CASGGGNQPQHF. The CDR3 DNA is TGTGCCAGCGGGGGCGGGAATCAGCCCCAGCATTTT. Full variable domain (missing parts from reference TRBV2 and TRBJ1-5): EPEVTQTPSHQVTQMGQEVILRCVPISNHLYFYWYRQILGQKVEFLVSFYNNEISEKSEIFDDQFSVERPDGSNFTLKIRSTKLEDSAMYFCASGGGNQPQHFGDGTRLSIL.